This T cell receptor beta chain was sequenced in a study of T cells after yellow fever vaccination. About the study: SMART-Seq v4 Ultra Low Input served to prepare low-cell-number fractions.

Findings and limits, study-wide: Clones that expanded after primary vaccination mostly reappeared after the booster (around 96% CD4, roughly 87% CD8). Contamination by abundant bulk-population clonotypes could be present in FACS-sorted repertoires. Though weaker, the secondary response peaked faster, on day 5 versus 15.

In germline, CDR1 is KGHSH, CDR2 LQKENI. V was clipped by 3 bases and J by 9 bases; unmatched bases: 11. The CDR3 is 15 residues long. This clonotype was counted ten times or more. The antigen remains unidentified. TCRdb re-called the 5' RACE reads through MiXCR, storing one row per CDR3 protein. Counted here are hundreds of thousands of distinct CDR3 sequences, 3.6% occurring once; the ten biggest clones make up roughly a quarter. The chain couples TRBV18 to TRBJ2-1; 7 bases are a match to TRBD1. This specimen consisted of PBMCs, obtained on the day of the yellow fever booster vaccination. The origin of this receptor is a man younger than 30 who received the YFV17D yellow fever vaccine. CDR3 protein: CASSPRQGDGLEQFF. In nucleotides, the CDR3 is TGTGCCAGCTCACCTAGACAGGGAGATGGACTTGAGCAGTTCTTC.